These 3 T cell receptor beta chains originate from one sample sequenced in a study of blood T cell repertoires in COVID-19. Sequenced by immunoSEQ multiplex PCR; TCRdb stores in-frame clones only, minus some. The table lists 150,000 or so clones, 60% to 85% of them singletons. The specimen sequenced was peripheral blood. The receptors originated from an elderly man with acute or convalescent COVID-19.

V gene TRBV9 combines with J gene TRBJ2-2; TRBD2 is a possible D gene (6 bases). Deletions cut 2 bases from V and 0 bases from J, with 8 bases between. This CDR3 contains 15 residues. Germline loops: CDR1 SGDLS, CDR2 YYNGEE. CDR3 in amino acids: CASSVGGTNTGELFF. For the CDR3, the DNA is TGTGCCAGCAGCGTCGGAGGGACGAACACCGGGGAGCTGTTTTTT.

This chain links TRBV18 with TRBJ1-2; D is possibly TRBD1 (6 bases). Trimming left V 3 bases short and J 5 bases short, with 10 bases between. CDR1 and CDR2 from the germline V gene are KGHSH and LQKENI. CDR3 size: 13 residues. CDR3 protein: CASSPNREYGYTF. DNA of the CDR3: TGTGCCAGCTCACCGAACAGGGAGTATGGCTACACCTTC.

This clone was seen repeatedly, ten times or more. The rearrangement uses TRBV3-1 (or the pseudogene TRBV3-2) and TRBJ2-7; possible D gene TRBD1, 6 bases. Trimming left V 2 bases short and J 12 bases short, with 17 bases between. The CDR3 length is 13 residues. In germline, CDR1 is LGHDT, CDR2 YNNKEL (reference sequence). DNA for the CDR3: TGTGCCAGCAGCCAAAGAACCTCGGACAGCTTGTACTTC. Protein product: CASSQRTSDSLYF.